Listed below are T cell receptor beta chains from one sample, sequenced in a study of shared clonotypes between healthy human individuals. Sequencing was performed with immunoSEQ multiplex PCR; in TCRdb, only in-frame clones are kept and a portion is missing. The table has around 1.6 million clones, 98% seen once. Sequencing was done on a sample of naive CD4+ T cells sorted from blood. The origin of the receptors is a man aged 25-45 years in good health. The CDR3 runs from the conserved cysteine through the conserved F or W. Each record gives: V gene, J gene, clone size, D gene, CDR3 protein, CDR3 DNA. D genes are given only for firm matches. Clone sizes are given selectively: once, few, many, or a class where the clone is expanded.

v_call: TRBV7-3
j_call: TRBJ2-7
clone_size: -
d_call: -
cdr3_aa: CASSLTIQSEQYF
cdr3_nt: TGTGCCAGCAGCTTAACGATCCAGAGCGAGCAGTACTTC

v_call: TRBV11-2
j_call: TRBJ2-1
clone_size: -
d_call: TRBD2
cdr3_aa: CASSLGTSGRWAYNEQFF
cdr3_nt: TGTGCCAGCAGCTTAGGGACTAGCGGGAGGTGGGCGTACAATGAGCAGTTCTTC

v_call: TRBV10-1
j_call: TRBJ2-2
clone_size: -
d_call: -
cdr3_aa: CASSESRRPGELFF
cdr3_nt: TGCGCCAGCAGTGAGTCGCGACGACCCGGGGAGCTGTTTTTT

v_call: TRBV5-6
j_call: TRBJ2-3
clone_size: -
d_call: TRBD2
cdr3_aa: CASSLLGTSNMYF
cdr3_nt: TGTGCCAGCAGCTTGCTTGGGACTAGTAATATGTATTTT

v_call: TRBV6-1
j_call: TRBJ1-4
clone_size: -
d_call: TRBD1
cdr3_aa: CASTLDRLDEKLFF
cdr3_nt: TGTGCCAGCACCTTGGACAGGTTGGACGAAAAACTGTTTTTT

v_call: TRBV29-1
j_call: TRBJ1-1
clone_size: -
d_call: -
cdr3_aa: CSVERGAARNTEAFF
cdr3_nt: TGCAGCGTTGAAAGGGGGGCCGCTAGGAACACTGAAGCTTTCTTT

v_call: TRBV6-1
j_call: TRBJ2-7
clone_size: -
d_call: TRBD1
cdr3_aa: CASSEFPIQGAREQYF
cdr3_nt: TGTGCCAGCAGTGAATTCCCGATACAGGGGGCTCGCGAGCAGTACTTC

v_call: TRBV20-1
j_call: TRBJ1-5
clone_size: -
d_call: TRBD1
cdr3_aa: CMTGGNQPQHF
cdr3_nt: TGCATGACAGGGGGCAATCAGCCCCAGCATTTT

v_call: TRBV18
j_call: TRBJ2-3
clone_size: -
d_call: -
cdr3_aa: CASSPRSSRGTDTQYF
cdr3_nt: TGTGCCAGCTCACCACGGTCAAGCCGGGGCACAGATACGCAGTATTTT

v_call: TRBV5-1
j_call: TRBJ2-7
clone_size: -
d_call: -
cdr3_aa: CASSPGTLLLEQYF
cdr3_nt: TGCGCCAGCAGTCCCGGGACACTCCTCCTGGAGCAGTACTTC

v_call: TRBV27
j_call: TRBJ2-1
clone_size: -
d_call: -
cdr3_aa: CASIGTVIGQVNEQFF
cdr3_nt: TGTGCCAGCATCGGGACGGTTATCGGTCAGGTCAATGAGCAGTTCTTC

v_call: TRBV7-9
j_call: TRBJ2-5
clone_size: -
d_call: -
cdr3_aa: CASSLEGQWAQETQYF
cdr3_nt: TGTGCCAGCAGCTTAGAGGGTCAGTGGGCCCAGGAGACCCAGTACTTC

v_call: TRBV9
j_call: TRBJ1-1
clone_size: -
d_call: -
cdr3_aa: CASSVEVNTEAFF
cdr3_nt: TGTGCCAGCAGCGTAGAGGTTAACACTGAAGCTTTCTTT

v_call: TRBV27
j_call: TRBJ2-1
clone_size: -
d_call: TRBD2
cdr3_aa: CASSIPGLASNEQFF
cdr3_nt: TGTGCCAGCAGTATCCCGGGACTAGCTAGTAATGAGCAGTTCTTC

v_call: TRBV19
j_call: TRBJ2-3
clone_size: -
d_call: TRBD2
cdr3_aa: CASSPLAGQSTDTQYF
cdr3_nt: TGTGCCAGTAGTCCGCTAGCGGGACAAAGCACAGATACGCAGTATTTT

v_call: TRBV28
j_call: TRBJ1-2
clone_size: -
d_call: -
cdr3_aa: CASSPGLGYTF
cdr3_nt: TGTGCCAGCAGTCCTGGGTTAGGCTACACCTTC

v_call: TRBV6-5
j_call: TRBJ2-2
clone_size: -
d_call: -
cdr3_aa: CASRLAAGGELFF
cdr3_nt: TGTGCCAGCAGACTAGCCGCCGGCGGGGAGCTGTTTTTT

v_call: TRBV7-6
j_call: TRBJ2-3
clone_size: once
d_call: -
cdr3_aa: CASSVRHGGTDTQYF
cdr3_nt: TGTGCCAGCAGCGTCAGGCACGGCGGGACAGATACGCAGTATTTT

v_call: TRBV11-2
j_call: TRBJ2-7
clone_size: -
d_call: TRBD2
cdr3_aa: CASSPRAGVLGSNEQYF
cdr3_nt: TGTGCCAGCAGCCCCAGAGCGGGAGTTCTCGGGTCGAACGAGCAGTACTTC

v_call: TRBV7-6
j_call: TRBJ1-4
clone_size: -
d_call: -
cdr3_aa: CASSIGQSPTNEKLFF
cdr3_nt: TGTGCCAGCAGCATCGGACAGAGCCCCACTAATGAAAAACTGTTTTTT

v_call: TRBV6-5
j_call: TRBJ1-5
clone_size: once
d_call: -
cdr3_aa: CASSYPTGGGNQPQHF
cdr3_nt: TGTGCCAGCAGTTACCCAACAGGAGGGGGCAATCAGCCCCAGCATTTT

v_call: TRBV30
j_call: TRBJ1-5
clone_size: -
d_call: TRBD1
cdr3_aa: CAWTQTGMHQPQHF
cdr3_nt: TGTGCCTGGACCCAGACAGGGATGCATCAGCCCCAGCATTTT

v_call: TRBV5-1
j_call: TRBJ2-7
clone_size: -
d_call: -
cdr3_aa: CASSFTGTSSYEQYF
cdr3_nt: TGCGCCAGCAGCTTTACCGGCACTAGCTCCTACGAGCAGTACTTC

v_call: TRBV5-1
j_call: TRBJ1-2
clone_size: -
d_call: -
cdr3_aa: CASSLGTASYGYTF
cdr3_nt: TGCGCCAGCAGCCTCGGGACGGCGAGCTATGGCTACACCTTC

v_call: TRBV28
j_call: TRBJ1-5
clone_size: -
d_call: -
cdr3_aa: CASTEGQGWDQPQHF
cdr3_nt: TGTGCCAGCACCGAGGGGCAGGGGTGGGATCAGCCCCAGCATTTT

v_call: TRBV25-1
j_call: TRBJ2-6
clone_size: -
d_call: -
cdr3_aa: CASTRSTGGANVLTF
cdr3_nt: TGTGCCAGCACCCGGAGCACGGGCGGGGCCAACGTCCTGACTTTC

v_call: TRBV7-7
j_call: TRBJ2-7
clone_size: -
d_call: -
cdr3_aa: CASSLSGSASEQYF
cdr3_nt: TGTGCTAGCAGCTTATCCGGTTCAGCCAGCGAGCAGTACTTC

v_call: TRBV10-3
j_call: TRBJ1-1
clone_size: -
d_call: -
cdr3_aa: CAISEYRDAEAFF
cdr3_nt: TGTGCCATCAGTGAGTATAGGGACGCTGAAGCTTTCTTT

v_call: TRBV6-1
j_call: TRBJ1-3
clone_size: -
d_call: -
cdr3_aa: CASSVWGISGNTIYF
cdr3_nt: TGTGCCAGCAGTGTTTGGGGGATCTCTGGAAACACCATATATTTT

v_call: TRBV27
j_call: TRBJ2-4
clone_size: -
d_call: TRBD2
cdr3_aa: CASTGGLAKNIQYF
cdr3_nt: TGTGCCTCGACGGGAGGGCTAGCCAAAAACATTCAGTACTTC

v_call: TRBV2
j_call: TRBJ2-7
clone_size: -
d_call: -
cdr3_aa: CASSEARIGANYEQYF
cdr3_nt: TGTGCCAGCAGTGAAGCGAGGATCGGGGCAAACTACGAGCAGTACTTC

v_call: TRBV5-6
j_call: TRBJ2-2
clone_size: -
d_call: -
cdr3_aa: CASSQGLNTGELFF
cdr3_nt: TGTGCCAGCAGCCAAGGACTGAACACCGGGGAGCTGTTTTTT

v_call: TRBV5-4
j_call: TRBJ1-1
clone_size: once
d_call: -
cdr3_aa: CASSLKGMNTEAFF
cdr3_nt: TGTGCCAGCAGCTTGAAGGGAATGAACACTGAAGCTTTCTTT

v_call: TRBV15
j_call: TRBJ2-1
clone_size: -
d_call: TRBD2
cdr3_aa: CATSRGLAGRYNEQFF
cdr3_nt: TGTGCCACCAGCAGGGGACTAGCGGGGCGCTACAATGAGCAGTTCTTC

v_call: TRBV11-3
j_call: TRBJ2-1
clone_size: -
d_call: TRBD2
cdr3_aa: CASSLDGLAGDNEQFF
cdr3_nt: TGTGCCAGCAGCTTAGATGGGCTAGCGGGAGACAATGAGCAGTTCTTC

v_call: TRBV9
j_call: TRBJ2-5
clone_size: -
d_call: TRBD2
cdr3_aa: CASSVTASGRGLIETQYF
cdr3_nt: TGTGCCAGCAGCGTTACGGCTAGCGGGAGAGGACTGATAGAGACCCAGTACTTC

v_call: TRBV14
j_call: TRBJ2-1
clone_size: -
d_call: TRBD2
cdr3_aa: CASSQDWTSGFPSMDEQFF
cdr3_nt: TGTGCCAGCAGCCAAGATTGGACTAGCGGGTTCCCCTCGATGGATGAGCAGTTCTTC

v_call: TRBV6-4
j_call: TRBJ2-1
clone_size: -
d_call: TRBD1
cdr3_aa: CASSVRTGNGNEQFF
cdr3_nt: TGTGCCAGCAGTGTCCGGACAGGGAATGGAAATGAGCAGTTCTTC

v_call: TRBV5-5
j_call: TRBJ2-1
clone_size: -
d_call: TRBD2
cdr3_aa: CASSSRLAGGQQAIYNEQFF
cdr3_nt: TGTGCCAGCAGCTCGCGACTAGCGGGAGGCCAGCAAGCCATTTACAATGAGCAGTTCTTC

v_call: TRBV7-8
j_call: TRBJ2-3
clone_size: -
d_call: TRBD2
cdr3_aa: CASSLSSGRATDTQYF
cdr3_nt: TGTGCCAGCAGCTTAAGCAGTGGGAGGGCCACAGATACGCAGTATTTT

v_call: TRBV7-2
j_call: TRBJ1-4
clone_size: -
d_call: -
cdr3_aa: CASSLRQAGEKLFF
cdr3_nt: TGTGCCAGCAGCCTAAGACAGGCGGGGGAAAAACTGTTTTTT

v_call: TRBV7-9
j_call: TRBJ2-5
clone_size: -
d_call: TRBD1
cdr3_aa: CASSLPGTGGKGLETQYF
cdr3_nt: TGTGCCAGCAGCTTACCCGGGACAGGGGGCAAGGGTTTGGAGACCCAGTACTTC